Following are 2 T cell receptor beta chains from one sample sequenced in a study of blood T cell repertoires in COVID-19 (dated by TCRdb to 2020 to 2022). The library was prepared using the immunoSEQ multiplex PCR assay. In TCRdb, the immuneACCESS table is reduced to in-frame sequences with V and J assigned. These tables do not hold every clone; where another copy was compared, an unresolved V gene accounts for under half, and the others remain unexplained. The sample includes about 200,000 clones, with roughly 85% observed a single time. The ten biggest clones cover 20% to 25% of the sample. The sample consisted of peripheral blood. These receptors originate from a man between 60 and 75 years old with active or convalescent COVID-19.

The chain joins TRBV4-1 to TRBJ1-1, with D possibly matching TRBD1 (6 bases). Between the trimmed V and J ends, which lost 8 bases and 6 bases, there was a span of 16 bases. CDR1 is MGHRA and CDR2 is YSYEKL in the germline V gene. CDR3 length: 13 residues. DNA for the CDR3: TGCGCCAGCGGGTGGGGGCAGACGCCTGAAGCTTTCTTT. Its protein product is CASGWGQTPEAFF.

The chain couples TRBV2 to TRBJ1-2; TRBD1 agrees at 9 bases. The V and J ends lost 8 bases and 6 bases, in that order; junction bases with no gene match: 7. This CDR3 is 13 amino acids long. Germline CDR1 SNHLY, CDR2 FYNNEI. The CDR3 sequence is CASRSGQGDGYTF. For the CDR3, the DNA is TGTGCCAGCCGATCGGGACAGGGAGATGGCTACACCTTC.